These 13 T cell receptor beta chains were sequenced from one sample in a study of shared clonotypes between healthy human individuals. Method: immunoSEQ multiplex PCR; TCRdb's copy keeps in-frame clones and lacks some. The table records more than 850,000 clones, 75% to 85% of them present only once. Sequenced sample: memory CD4+ T cells from PBMCs. As to subset: CD45RA-negative fraction. These TCRs come from a man aged 18 to 29 in good health. Some clones in this sample may be carry-over from other donors' samples.

This clone was counted between two and nine times. This chain joins TRBV11-3 and TRBJ2-3; possibly TRBD2 for D (6 bases). The CDR3 is 13 amino acids. The germline V gene has CDR1 SGHNT and CDR2 YENEEA. Trimming cost V 0 bases and J 6 bases, with 7 bases left between them. As DNA, the CDR3 is TGTGCCAGCAGCTTAGAGGAGGGGGATACGCAGTATTTT. It yields the protein CASSLEEGDTQYF.

The chain joins TRBV28 to TRBJ1-2, with a possible D match to TRBD1 (6 bases). Trimming left V 2 bases short and J 7 bases short, with 11 bases between. CDR3 length: 13 amino acids. Germline loops: CDR1 MDHEN, CDR2 SYDVKM. This CDR3 reads CASSLVGGGGYTF. CDR3 DNA: TGTGCCAGCAGTTTAGTAGGGGGAGGTGGCTACACCTTC.

The chain has TRBV5-1 and TRBJ1-4; weak D call: TRBD1 (5 bases). Germline V CDR1 and CDR2: SGHRS, YFSETQ. Trimming shortened V by 4 bases and J by 7 bases, and 17 bases separated the two germline ends. This CDR3 has 15 residues. The CDR3 is CASSPTASGFEKLFF. The CDR3 nucleotides read TGCGCCAGCAGCCCGACAGCGAGCGGTTTTGAAAAACTGTTTTTT.

V gene TRBV28 combines with J gene TRBJ2-7, with TRBD1 matching 7 bases. The V segment lost 6 bases and the J segment 2 bases; nucleotides outside the gene matches: 10. From germline, CDR1 is MDHEN and CDR2 SYDVKM. This CDR3 has 15 amino acids. DNA of the CDR3: TGTGCCAGCAGACTCAACAGGGGACCCACCTACGAGCAGTACTTC. This gives the protein CASRLNRGPTYEQYF. Together with reference TRBV28 and TRBJ2-7, the CDR3 gives the full variable domain: DVKVTQSSRYLVKRTGEKVFLECVQDMDHENMFWYRQDPGLGLRLIYFSYDVKMKEKGDIPEGYSVSREKKERFSLILESASTNQTSMYLCASRLNRGPTYEQYFGPGTRLTVT.

The CDR3 loop reads CASSRIGGGNSPLHF. Here the CDR3 DNA reads TGTGCCAGCAGCCGTATCGGGGGGGGAAATTCACCCCTCCACTTT. This chain uses TRBV11-2 with TRBJ1-6; D is possibly TRBD1 (5 bases). Germline values: CDR1 SGHAT, CDR2 FQNNGV. The CDR3 covers 15 residues. The ends were cut back, 5 bases at V and 7 bases at J, with 15 bases in the middle.

This chain connects TRBV23-1 to TRBJ1-1; no reliable D call. TRBV23-1 is an open reading frame whose function is uncertain. Deletions cut 7 bases from V and 10 bases from J, with 10 bases between. The CDR3 is made up of 10 amino acids. The CDR3: CASKRVTAFF. The CDR3 DNA reads as TGCGCCAGCAAGAGGGTAACAGCTTTCTTT.

The chain combines TRBV18 with TRBJ2-2; perhaps TRBD2 as D (5 bases). The CDR3 contains 17 residues. Germline V lookup: CDR1 KGHSH, CDR2 LQKENI. V lost 6 bases, J lost 7 bases, and 24 bases lay in between. CDR3 residues: CASSPYSLRVEHGELFF. CDR3 in DNA: TGTGCCAGCTCCCCCTACTCTCTGCGGGTGGAGCACGGGGAGCTGTTTTTT.

This sequence joins TRBV21-1 and TRBJ2-7; no check of the table's D call, TRBD1, against the DNA was made. TRBV21-1 is recorded as a pseudogene. The CDR3 totals 15 residues. The CDR3 protein is CASSNRTGDVYEQYF. CDR3 DNA: TGTGCCAGCAGCAATAGGACAGGGGATGTCTACGAGCAGTACTTC.

The chain uses TRBV29-1 and TRBJ2-5, with D possibly matching TRBD1 (7 bases). This CDR3 has 17 amino acids. Germline V gene data show CDR1 as SQVTM and CDR2 as ANQGSEA. The V gene lost 7 bases and the J gene lost 4 bases, with 28 bases spanning the gap. The CDR3 DNA is TGCAGCGGCCATGTCCAGGGGGGTGAGAGGGAAGGAGAGACCCAGTACTTC. This sequence encodes CSGHVQGGEREGETQYF.

This clone was found once. The V and J genes are TRBV7-9 and TRBJ1-4; 8 positions agree with TRBD1. Trimming removed 5 bases from V and 1 base from J; junction bases left unmatched: 3. The CDR3 runs to 15 residues. Germline V CDR1 and CDR2: SEHNR, FQNEAQ (reference sequence). CDR3 sequence: CASSAGQGTNEKLFF. The CDR3 DNA follows: TGTGCCAGCAGCGCCGGACAGGGAACTAATGAAAAACTGTTTTTT. Looking up the rest from reference TRBV7-9 and TRBJ1-4 gives the full variable domain: DTGVSQNPRHKITKRGQNVTFRCDPISEHNRLYWYRQTLGQGPEFLTYFQNEAQLEKSRLLSDRFSAERPKGSFSTLEIQRTEQGDSAMYLCASSAGQGTNEKLFFGSGTQLSVL.

In this sample, this clone turned up once. The chain combines TRBV29-1 with TRBJ2-7, with TRBD2 identical over 7 bases. V lost 7 bases, J lost 3 bases, and 9 bases stayed unmatched. Germline assignment: CDR1 SQVTM and CDR2 ANQGSEA. The CDR3 contains 13 residues. CDR3: CSANGREHYEQYF. The DNA for the CDR3 is TGCAGCGCCAACGGGCGGGAGCACTACGAGCAGTACTTC.

This sequence joins TRBV28 and TRBJ1-5, with D uncertain. CDR3 length: 13 residues. V was clipped by 2 bases and J by 6 bases, with 8 bases between them. Germline loops: CDR1 MDHEN, CDR2 SYDVKM. DNA for the CDR3: TGTGCCAGCAGTTTAGAGGAGGGTCAGCCCCAGCATTTT. Residues: CASSLEEGQPQHF.

With regard to this clone: This sample also contains other DNA sequences that code for the same CDR3. V is TRBV5-1 and J is TRBJ2-2, with 8 positions matching TRBD2. CDR1 is SGHRS and CDR2 is YFSETQ in the germline V gene. The V segment lost 2 bases and the J segment 4 bases; nucleotides outside the gene matches: 7. The CDR3 length is 16 residues. CDR3 coding DNA: TGCGCCAGCAGCTTACGGGAGGGCCCCGGCACCGGGGAGCTGTTTTTT. It yields the protein CASSLREGPGTGELFF.